One sample yielded the 20 T cell receptor beta chains listed below, sequenced in a study of OX40 agonist ivuxolimab in advanced cancers. Libraries were constructed by the immunoSEQ multiplex PCR assay. Entries here come from immuneACCESS through TCRdb and include only in-frame sequences with V and J called. Some clones fail to appear in such tables; in the studies checked, an unresolved V gene covers under half of the shortfall, and the cause of the remainder is unknown. The sample records roughly 90,000 clones, around 85% of which are singletons. The ten largest clonotypes hold approximately 1.5% of the sample. The starting material was CD4+ or CD8+ T cells sorted from blood, obtained in a trial of the OX40 agonist ivuxolimab. The receptors derive from an adult with an advanced solid tumor such as melanoma, head and neck, liver or kidney cancer.

The rearrangement uses TRBV19 and TRBJ1-1, with D uncertain. Trimming took off 3 bases at V and 3 bases at J, with 8 bases between the two ends. The CDR3 totals 13 residues. CDR1 LNHDA and CDR2 SQIVND come from the germline V gene (reference sequence). The CDR3, as DNA: TGTGCCAGTAGTATCGGAGCCTACACTGAAGCTTTCTTT. Its translation is CASSIGAYTEAFF.

This clone was seen just once. The chain has TRBV7-2 and TRBJ2-2; 7 bases line up with TRBD1. The germline V gene has CDR1 SGHTA and CDR2 FQGNSA. The CDR3 is 16 residues long. Losses at the gene ends were 6 bases for V and 0 bases for J; bases not matched to a gene: 7. The CDR3 region has the DNA TGTGCCAGCAGGTTTGGGACAGCCTCGAACACCGGGGAGCTGTTTTTT. This translates into CASRFGTASNTGELFF.

The chain employs TRBV7-8 and TRBJ1-5; TRBD1 matches at 7 bases. The CDR3 loop spans 17 amino acids. Germline V gives CDR1 SGHVS, CDR2 FQNEAQ. Germline trimming cut 5 bases from V and 4 bases from J; bases unmatched to any gene: 14. The CDR3 loop reads CASSPLPGQLNNQPQHF. In nucleotides, the CDR3 is TGTGCCAGCAGCCCCCTTCCGGGACAGCTAAATAATCAGCCCCAGCATTTT.

This clone was found once. The chain has TRBV4-2 and TRBJ1-2; TRBD1 matches at 8 bases. V shed 1 base and J 6 bases; nucleotides not matched to a gene: 10. The CDR3 is 16 amino acids. Germline V gene sequence: CDR1 LGHNA, CDR2 YNFKEQ. The CDR3 protein is CASSQVRMETGDGYTF. DNA of the CDR3: TGTGCCAGCAGCCAAGTTCGAATGGAGACAGGGGATGGCTACACCTTC.

The chain joins TRBV5-6 to TRBJ1-4; D gene uncertain. This CDR3 has 13 amino acids. Germline assignment: CDR1 SGHDT and CDR2 YYEEEE. V lost 4 bases, J lost 8 bases, and 12 bases lay in between. The CDR3 DNA sequence: TGTGCCAGCAGCCCTCTACTAGGGGAAAAACTGTTTTTT. Its translation: CASSPLLGEKLFF.

The chain joins TRBV6-5 to TRBJ1-6; D is unclear. V was cut by 8 bases and J by 8 bases, with 7 bases left in between. This CDR3 is built from 11 residues. Germline lookup yields CDR1 MNHEY and CDR2 SVGAGI. The CDR3 loop reads CASGFDSPLHF. The CDR3 nucleotides are TGTGCCAGCGGGTTCGATTCACCCCTCCACTTT.

V usage is TRBV7-2 and J usage is TRBJ2-3, with D perhaps TRBD1 or TRBD2 (5 bases each). The CDR3 runs to 15 residues. V was cut by 5 bases and J by 6 bases, with 18 bases left in between. Germline values: CDR1 SGHTA, CDR2 FQGNSA. CDR3 sequence (DNA): TGTGCCAGCAGCCCTCGGGACGGCTGGGGTGATACGCAGTATTTT. Protein product: CASSPRDGWGDTQYF.

The chain couples TRBV9 to TRBJ2-2, with D perhaps matching TRBD2 (5 bases). From germline, CDR1 is SGDLS and CDR2 YYNGEE. Trimming took 2 bases from V and 8 from J, leaving 16 bases between them. The CDR3 runs 15 residues. The CDR3 nucleotides are TGTGCCAGCAGCGTCGGACTTTCCGAGGGAGGGGAGCTGTTTTTT. Encoded protein: CASSVGLSEGGELFF.

V is TRBV29-1 and J is TRBJ2-7; 13 nucleotides align to TRBD2. The germline CDR1 and CDR2 sequences are SQVTM and ANQGSEA. Trimming took 6 bases from V and 5 from J; bases not matched to a gene: 4. The CDR3 is 13 residues long. The CDR3 coding sequence is TGCAGCGTAAGGACTAGCGGGAGAAACGAGCAGTACTTC. This translates into CSVRTSGRNEQYF.

The chain is built from TRBV30 and TRBJ1-2; D call uncertain. The V end lost 1 base, the J end lost 7 bases, and 16 bases lay between the germline ends. The CDR3 extends over 14 amino acids. CDR1 and CDR2 (germline): GTSNPN, SVGIG (reference sequence). CDR3 nucleotides: TGTGCCTGGAGTGCATTGACCTCTGGCATTGGCTACACCTTC. Translated: CAWSALTSGIGYTF.

V is TRBV27 and J is TRBJ2-1, with 9 bases fitting TRBD1. Germline assignment: CDR1 MNHEY and CDR2 SMNVEV (reference sequence). J was trimmed by 2 bases and V by 5 bases; bases with no gene match: 7. The CDR3 totals 16 residues. In nucleotides, the CDR3 is TGTGCCAGCAGTCCCCGAGGACAGGGGCCCTACAATGAGCAGTTCTTC. Translated: CASSPRGQGPYNEQFF.

CDR3 in amino acids: CASSRAGGGYNEQFF. The CDR3 DNA follows: TGTGCCAGCAGCCGAGCGGGGGGGGGCTACAATGAGCAGTTCTTC. The chain employs TRBV6-6 and TRBJ2-1, with 10 bases matching TRBD2. The CDR3 length is 15 residues. Germline V gene lookup returns CDR1 MNHNY and CDR2 SVGAGI (reference sequence). V was clipped by 6 bases and J by 3 bases; unmatched bases: 5.

This clone occurred a few times. V usage is TRBV7-9 and J usage is TRBJ2-7; no reliable D call. In germline, CDR1 is SEHNR, CDR2 FQNEAQ (reference sequence). The germline V and J ends were trimmed by 1 base and 5 bases, with 6 bases remaining between them. The CDR3 length is 12 residues. CDR3 region: CASSLETNEQYF. The CDR3 coding sequence is TGTGCCAGCAGCTTAGAGACGAACGAGCAGTACTTC.

The rearrangement joins TRBV9 to TRBJ2-5; D gene unclear. This CDR3 has 13 residues. The V end lost 0 bases, the J end lost 6 bases, and 9 bases lay between the germline ends. Per germline, CDR1 SGDLS and CDR2 YYNGEE. CDR3 sequence: CASSVGPSQTQYF. The CDR3 region has the DNA TGTGCCAGCAGCGTAGGACCCTCTCAGACCCAGTACTTC.

The V gene is TRBV2, the J gene TRBJ1-2; D is possibly TRBD1 (5 bases). The CDR3 sequence is 15 residues long. Germline CDR1 and CDR2: SNHLY and FYNNEI. V shed 0 bases and J shed 4 bases, with 12 bases lying between them. The CDR3, as DNA: TGTGCCAGCAGTGAAGCAGGGCAAGGGGTCTATGGCTACACCTTC. Its protein product is CASSEAGQGVYGYTF.

This clone was recorded a few times. The chain links TRBV10-1 to TRBJ1-1; TRBD1 is a possible D gene (6 bases). CDR1 is WNHNN, CDR2 SYGVQD, per germline (reference sequence). The ends were cut back, 8 bases at V and 8 bases at J, with 6 bases in the middle. The CDR3 extends over 9 amino acids. The CDR3, as DNA: TGCGCCAGCGGACAGGAAGCTTTCTTT. It specifies CASGQEAFF.

The chain recombines TRBV5-1 with TRBJ2-3; perhaps TRBD1 as D (6 bases). V lost 0 bases and J 6 bases, leaving 17 bases between the germline ends. The length of the CDR3 is 16 residues. Germline CDR1 and CDR2: SGHRS and YFSETQ. CDR3 residues: CASSLETGGNRDTQYF. The CDR3 nucleotides read TGCGCCAGCAGCTTGGAGACAGGAGGTAATCGGGATACGCAGTATTTT. The full variable domain, in which reference TRBV5-1 and TRBJ2-3 provide the parts outside the CDR3, is KAGVTQTPRYLIKTRGQQVTLSCSPISGHRSVSWYQQTPGQGLQFLFEYFSETQRNKGNFPGRFSGRQFSNSRSEMNVSTLELGDSALYLCASSLETGGNRDTQYFGPGTRLTVL.

The chain links TRBV30 to TRBJ2-5; maybe TRBD2 (5 bases). This CDR3 has 15 residues. Germline values: CDR1 GTSNPN, CDR2 SVGIG (reference sequence). V dropped 3 bases and J dropped 4 bases, with 18 bases sitting between them. The CDR3 DNA sequence: TGTGCCTGGAGCAGACCCGACCGAGGGAGAGAGACCCAGTACTTC. Amino acids: CAWSRPDRGRETQYF.

The chain uses TRBV30 and TRBJ2-1; D is undetermined. Germline V gives CDR1 GTSNPN, CDR2 SVGIG (reference sequence). The germline V and J ends were trimmed by 0 bases and 2 bases, with 14 bases remaining between them. The CDR3 sequence is 16 residues long. DNA of the CDR3: TGTGCCTGGAGTGTACGAGGCTCTTTTGCCTACAATGAGCAGTTCTTC. Its protein is CAWSVRGSFAYNEQFF.

The J gene is TRBJ1-2, the V gene TRBV28; D not resolved. V lost 4 bases to trimming and J lost 4 bases, with 7 bases between them. The CDR3 has 12 residues. Germline V gene lookup returns CDR1 MDHEN and CDR2 SYDVKM. The CDR3 region is CASSSYSYGYTF. The CDR3 DNA follows: TGTGCCAGCAGTTCTTATTCCTATGGCTACACCTTC.